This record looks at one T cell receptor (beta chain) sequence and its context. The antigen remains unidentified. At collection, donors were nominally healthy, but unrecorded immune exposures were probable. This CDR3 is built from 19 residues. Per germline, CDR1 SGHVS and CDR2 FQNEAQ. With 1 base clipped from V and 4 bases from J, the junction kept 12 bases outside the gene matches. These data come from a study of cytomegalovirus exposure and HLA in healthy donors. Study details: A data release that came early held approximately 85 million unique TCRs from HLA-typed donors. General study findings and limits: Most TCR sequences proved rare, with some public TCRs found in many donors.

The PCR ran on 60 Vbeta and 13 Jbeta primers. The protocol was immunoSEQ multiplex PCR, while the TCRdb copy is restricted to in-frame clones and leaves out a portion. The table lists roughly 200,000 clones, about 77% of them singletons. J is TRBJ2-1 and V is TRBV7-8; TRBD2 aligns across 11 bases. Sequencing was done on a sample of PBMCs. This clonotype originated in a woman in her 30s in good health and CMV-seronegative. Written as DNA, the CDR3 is TGTGCCAGCAGCTTAGTACTAGCGGGAGCCGTTTTACGATACAATGAGCAGTTCTTC. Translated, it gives CASSLVLAGAVLRYNEQFF. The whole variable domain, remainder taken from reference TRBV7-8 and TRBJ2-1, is GAGVSQSPRYKVAKRGQDVALRCDPISGHVSLFWYQQALGQGPEFLTYFQNEAQLDKSGLPSDRFFAERPEGSVSTLKIQRTQQEDSAVYLCASSLVLAGAVLRYNEQFFGPGTRLTVL.